A selection of T cell receptor beta chains follows, all from one sample in a study of beta chain features in type 1 diabetes. Some clones are missing from TCRdb's copy, which holds only in-frame ones; the method was immunoSEQ multiplex PCR. This table holds hundreds of thousands of clones, roughly 13% found once. Sample: naive CD4+ T cells from blood. These receptors were collected from a man between 18 and 29 years old with type 1 diabetes. Both conserved end residues are trimmed from each CDR3. Not every row has a clone size; where given, it reads once, few, many or a size class.

v_call,j_call,clone_size,cdr3_aa
TRBV7-2,TRBJ2-5,-,ASSLNSGAETQY
TRBV5-1,TRBJ1-1,-,ASKVGQGDVAF
TRBV28,TRBJ2-2,few,ASTMGGVSGTGELF
TRBV28,TRBJ2-2,-,ATSSFNRGTGELF
TRBV20-1,TRBJ1-1,-,SVTGNPEAF
TRBV5-4,TRBJ2-7,few,ASSFRQGAYEQY
TRBV2,TRBJ1-2,few,ASSVRGDYGYT
TRBV18,TRBJ2-7,-,ASSFAGGIHEQY
TRBV6-5,TRBJ2-2,-,ASKPYSAGELF
TRBV6-6,TRBJ1-1,few,ASRDLNTEAF
TRBV6-5,TRBJ2-7,-,ASSRTGGALSQY
TRBV5-6,TRBJ2-4,few,ASSFGVLLDKNIQY
TRBV5-4,TRBJ2-1,-,ASSLHGGSYNEQF
TRBV29-1,TRBJ2-2,-,SVLRGVAGELF
TRBV4-2,TRBJ1-5,few,ASSQGGLEGAQPQH
TRBV29-1,TRBJ1-1,-,SVEGNTEAF
TRBV29-1,TRBJ1-1,-,SVRPGVPQTEAF
TRBV2,TRBJ2-7,-,ASTPGYEQY
TRBV7-2,TRBJ1-3,-,ASSLGLPRNTIY
TRBV30,TRBJ1-1,few,AWSAWGGTEAF
TRBV30,TRBJ2-5,-,AWKRKLAGGGMGETQY
TRBV9,TRBJ1-3,few,ASSEQSSGNTIY
TRBV7-2,TRBJ1-1,-,ASTSRRGWTEAF
TRBV7-2,TRBJ1-1,-,ASSPTAGTWAEAF